This T cell receptor beta chain was observed in a study of CD8 T cells in ankylosing spondylitis (dated by TCRdb to 2015 to 2018). Describing the broader study: T cell receptor beta repertoires were profiled in healthy donors and ankylosing spondylitis patients so that disease-linked TCR variants could be found. In total, the full study cohort was made up of roughly 100 healthy donors and 25 ankylosing spondylitis patients. Peripheral blood was sampled, and synovial fluid was additionally collected from ankylosing spondylitis patients. Overall study outcomes, separate from this receptor: Some of the motif variants had been reported before in the synovial fluid and blood of reactive arthritis patients, a finding that suggests common disease-initiation mechanisms. Significant enrichment of the disease-linked clones was reported in matched synovial fluid samples from ankylosing spondylitis patients. The disease-linked clones had a CD8+ phenotype and were found at relatively low frequencies in peripheral blood. Blood from ankylosing spondylitis patients appeared to be characterized by a TCR beta motif composed of eight highly homologous amino acid variants.

This clonotype has only a few counts. The antigen it recognizes is unknown. The sample holds no much larger clone one base away, and base qualities are not on file. TCRdb names Illumina HiSeq 2500 as the instrument used. TCR beta libraries were prepared by quantitative 5'-RACE with molecular barcodes. The study's own analysis went as follows. A new computational method, built on a probabilistic model of VDJ rearrangement, was used to identify disease-linked TCR variants. The public reads were reprocessed in TCRdb via fastp at Q25 and MiXCR, keeping in-frame beta chains. Rows with one shared CDR3 protein collapse into an entry with the most common genes and DNA. The V and J calls reflect TCRdb's pipeline rather than the authors' work. Here the sample has just under 550,000 distinct CDR3 sequences; roughly 13% occur a single time. Of the sample, under 7.5% is held by the ten largest clones. From a lookup of the germline V gene, CDR1 and CDR2 are SGHAT and FQNNGV. Relative to germline, V is 5 bases shorter and J is 2 bases shorter, with 9 bases between their ends. Taken from cysteine to phenylalanine, the CDR3 has 13 residues. CDR3 DNA only is kept here, 39 bases in frame from base 1.

The chain is encoded by TRBV11-2 joined to TRBJ1-2, and the D gene may be TRBD1, 5 bases matching. This sequence was found in a male donor with ankylosing spondylitis. Sequenced material: blood, either unsorted or a sorted T cell fraction (not recorded which). In nucleotides, the sequence is TGTGCCAGCAGCACCAGGGAGAACTATGGCTACACCTTC. Protein translation: CASSTRENYGYTF.